This TCR beta chain is from a study of cytomegalovirus exposure and HLA in healthy donors. Assay: immunoSEQ multiplex PCR; the TCRdb copy retains only in-frame clones and omits some. The data show over 150,000 clones, less than 95% seen once. Study outcomes and limitations: Confirmation was obtained in vitro that three CMV-associated chains are specific for CMV antigens. Rarity characterized most TCR sequences, yet some public TCRs appeared in many donors.

The CDR3 totals 14 residues. Germline values: CDR1 SNHLY, CDR2 FYNNEI. With V trimmed by 8 bases and J by 1 base, 8 bases remained unmatched. With respect to this clone: Antigen specificity is unknown.

This chain uses TRBV2 with TRBJ2-7; TRBD1 matches 7 bases. The material sequenced was PBMCs. The TCR originated in a woman younger than 35 in good health and CMV-seropositive. The CDR3 coding sequence is TGTGCCAGCCGCGACAGGGTTAGATCCTACGAGCAGTACTTC. This codes for CASRDRVRSYEQYF.